This T cell receptor (beta chain) was profiled in a study of graft-versus-host responses after intestinal transplantation. Method: immunoSEQ multiplex PCR; TCRdb's copy keeps in-frame clones and lacks some. The data show 80,000 to 95,000 clones, 90% to 95% seen once. The table lists this clone with a count of one. Antigen: not known. This CDR3 comprises 14 residues. Trimming pared 4 bases from V and 0 bases from J, leaving 9 bases between. Germline V gives CDR1 ENHRY, CDR2 SYGVKD. The starting material was unstimulated CD8+ T cells sorted from spleen or lymph node cells, obtained before intestinal transplant. The chain uses TRBV10-3 and TRBJ1-2; the D gene is possibly TRBD1 (6 bases). The origin of this receptor is a human donor who received an intestinal transplant. CDR3 region: CAISAGDTNYGYTF. The CDR3 coding sequence is TGTGCCATCAGTGCCGGGGACACTAACTATGGCTACACCTTC.